Reported below is one T cell receptor beta chain. This CDR3 is 14 amino acids long. The germline V gene has CDR1 MNHEY and CDR2 SVGEGT. Trimming took 0 bases from V and 6 from J, leaving 11 bases between them. Method: immunoSEQ multiplex PCR; TCRdb's copy keeps in-frame clones and lacks some. Of approximately 90,000 clones detected, 81% appear once; the ten largest clones hold 4% to 5.5%. The data were taken from a study of blood T cell repertoires in COVID-19. Whole-study context: The United States, Italy and Spain provided the acute and convalescent COVID-19 samples.

The TCR comes from a man between 60 and 70 years old with acute or convalescent COVID-19. Material: peripheral blood. This chain connects TRBV6-2 or TRBV6-3 to TRBJ1-2; D is unclear. This chain's CDR3 is CASSYSWAGDGYTF. CDR3 bases: TGTGCCAGCAGTTACTCCTGGGCGGGAGATGGCTACACCTTC.